What follows is one T cell receptor (beta chain) and its context. Nominally healthy donors provided the samples, though records likely missed some immune exposures. The PCR was carried out with 60 Vbeta primers and 13 Jbeta primers. Assay: immunoSEQ multiplex PCR; the TCRdb copy retains only in-frame clones and omits some. Here the sample spans about 180,000 clones, around 77% being singletons. J was trimmed by 5 bases and V by 8 bases; bases with no gene match: 6. There are 12 residues in the CDR3. Germline values: CDR1 SNHLY, CDR2 FYNNEI. This specimen belongs to a study of cytomegalovirus exposure and HLA in healthy donors.

This chain links TRBV2 with TRBJ2-7, with 7 bases identical to TRBD1. This sequence originates from a man between 60 and 75 years old in good health and CMV-seronegative. The sample taken for sequencing was PBMCs. CDR3 region: CASQGGRNEQYF. In nucleotides, the CDR3 is TGTGCCAGCCAAGGGGGCAGGAACGAGCAGTACTTC.